This paragraph reports one T cell receptor beta chain. Its cognate antigen is unknown. The trim removed 6 bases at V and 3 bases at J, leaving 9 bases unmatched. CDR3 length equals 16 residues. Germline loops: CDR1 SEHNR, CDR2 FQNEAQ (reference sequence). The data derive from a study of cytomegalovirus exposure and HLA in healthy donors. Clones were read by immunoSEQ multiplex PCR, and TCRdb kept only the in-frame ones, dropping some. The sample lists tens of thousands of clones; approximately 89% were seen once. It was the roughly 120-subject validation cohort, separate from the roughly 700-subject first cohort, to which the donors belonged. Study findings and constraints: Overall, about 160 TCR beta chains were annotated as cytomegalovirus-associated. A few chains tied to CMV proved CMV antigen-specific in vitro.

This TCR came from a woman in her late teens or twenties in good health and CMV-seropositive. Sequencing was done on a sample of PBMCs. This chain links TRBV7-9 with TRBJ2-2, with TRBD1 matching over 8 bases. The chain's CDR3 is CASSLPGQGYTGELFF. DNA of the CDR3: TGTGCCAGCAGTCTCCCCGGACAGGGATACACCGGGGAGCTGTTTTTT.